Sequencing of this TCR beta chain was carried out in a study of T cells in Graves' hyperthyroidism and ophthalmopathy. The overall study: Before treatment of any kind, peripheral blood was taken at initial diagnosis.

Whole-study results and caveats: For ophthalmopathy, model prediction preceded onset by a median around 7 months.

Patients were aged 18 to 65, had disease duration under 2 months, and had newly diagnosed hyperthyroidism. Source material for PBMCs was about 10 ml fresh peripheral blood. TCR beta CDR3 sequences were amplified from RNA transcripts. A set of HTBI primers served as the primers for a first-round RT-PCR of the TCR CDR3. MiXCR, run by TCRdb on the multiplex PCR reads, gives a single entry per CDR3 protein. The sample lists around 420,000 distinct CDR3 sequences, about 15% seen once, with 13% to 15% in the top ten. The germline CDR1 and CDR2 sequences are LNHDA and SQIVND (reference sequence). V trimming: 4 bases; J trimming: 3 bases; junction bases outside the gene matches: 9. This CDR3 has 16 residues. Comment on this clonotype: Its antigen is not identified.

The receptor comes from a woman aged 18-30 years with Graves' hyperthyroidism. The chain carries TRBV19 and TRBJ2-7; 10 bases line up with TRBD2. What was sequenced was blood. CDR3 sequence: CASSTHLAGAYYEQYF. CDR3 nucleotides: TGTGCCAGTAGTACCCACCTAGCGGGAGCATACTACGAGCAGTACTTC. The entire variable domain, with the rest obtained from reference TRBV19 and TRBJ2-7, is as follows: DGGITQSPKYLFRKEGQNVTLSCEQNLNHDAMYWYRQDPGQGLRLIYYSQIVNDFQKGDIAEGYSVSREKKESFPLTVTSAQKNPTAFYLCASSTHLAGAYYEQYFGPGTRLTVT.